This TCR beta chain was sequenced in a study of shared clonotypes between healthy human individuals (dated by TCRdb to 2020 to 2022). Looking at the study overall: Three men and a couple of women, aged 18 to 49 years, made up the cohort. Per donor, three plates each were used for CD4 naive and CD4 memory, two for CD8 naive, and one for CD8 memory. The study deeply sequenced blood TCR repertoires of several healthy adults to estimate repertoire size and the extent of clonotype sharing between individuals. To increase sequencing depth and limit assay-specific biases, TCR repertoire library preparation and sequencing were carried out by different laboratories using diverse techniques. Between about 0.85 and 8.9 billion PBMCs per donor were obtained by leukapheresis.

Paper-wide results and their limitations: Higher generation probabilities were observed for clonotypes shared by all four sorted-subset donors than for non-shared clonotypes. Based on pairwise subsampling, the degree of clonotype sharing among donors was expected to be affected by sequencing depth. Incomplete sequencing was indicated by rarefaction of sorted-subset datasets, despite the large sequencing depth. Because the study included only a small number of donors, the genetic and exposure-history diversity represented was limited. Sampling was restricted to blood, and TCR repertoires in tissue are likely to differ from TCR repertoires in blood. Across a handful of donors, about 5% of naive CD4, around 3.3% of naive CD8, 2.3% of memory CD4, and 0.3% to 0.45% of memory CD8 clonotypes were shared. Estimated clonotype richness was generally larger for naive than for memory subsets.

Details on this clone: Its antigen specificity is not known. Qualities for individual bases were not recorded, and no much larger clone is one base off.

The donors were healthy, HIV-negative adults who had no recently reported acute infections or vaccinations. Every donor was a Caucasian adult residing in Nashville, Tennessee, USA. CD4+ T cells were enriched by magnetic negative selection; naive cells were then positively selected on CD45RA, and the negative fraction formed the memory subset. Blood was collected by leukapheresis, and PBMCs were isolated by Ficoll-Histopaque density gradient centrifugation and then cryopreserved in liquid nitrogen vapor phase. Analytical flow cytometry was used to check the purity and quantity of every magnetically sorted T cell population. Each sorted fraction had its genomic DNA isolated and then quantified by UV absorbance on a Nanodrop 2000c. TCR CDR3 regions were amplified from genomic DNA by multiplex PCR using the deep immunoSEQ assay. Extracted genomic DNA from each cell subset was spread evenly across all wells of several immunoSEQ 96-well plates, with each plate serving as a replicate. For sorted subsets, each replicate PCR was loaded with roughly 190 ng genomic DNA, equivalent to 30,000 or so T cell genomes. Purified libraries were quantified with a Qubit 3.0 fluorometer, sized on a Bioanalyzer 2100, and re-quantified with the KAPA Library Quantification kit. Every immunoSEQ 96-well plate was sequenced on a separate single-read 150-cycle Illumina NextSeq 550 flow cell. On the study's bioinformatics: Because the immunoSEQ output included only junctional sequences and no quality scores, the filtering could not be the same as the filtering used for full-length reads. To assign V/J genes and CDR3, sequences were annotated using PyIR, a Python wrapper for IgBLAST v1.9, with IMGT germline references. Reads with weak V/J assignments (E-value above 1e-6), missing CDR3, stop codons, out-of-frame junctions, or ambiguous translated residues were removed. V3J clonotypes were defined as sequences sharing an identical inferred V gene, J gene, and CDR3 amino acid sequence. The percentage overlap between two repertoires was calculated by dividing the number of shared unique clonotypes by the size of the smaller repertoire. Richness of each repertoire was evaluated using RTK rarefaction, the Chao1 estimator, and Recon v2.1 estimates of unobserved clonotypes. OLGA was used to compute generation probabilities for all TCRbeta clonotypes that the gDNA method yielded from a few donors. TCRdb took this table from immuneACCESS and kept in-frame rearrangements with V and J called. Such tables lack part of the clones; where checked against another copy, unresolved V genes explain under half of the gap, and the rest is unexplained. The D gene and trimming were derived from the DNA, and the V and J assignments and clone size from that table. The sample yields about 530,000 clones; about 95% were counted once. The top ten clones comprise 0.06% of the sample.

This receptor was taken from a woman aged 25 to 39 in good health. Sequenced sample: naive CD4+ T cells sorted from blood. The sample's cell subset or site label, decoded: CD45RA+ positively selected.

The nucleotide sequence reads as follows: TGTGCCAGCAGCGCCGGGACAGGGGGCACAGATACGCAGTATTTT. It is translated as CASSAGTGGTDTQYF. The chain employs TRBV4-2 and TRBJ2-3, and TRBD1 aligns with 10 junction nucleotides. The CDR1 and CDR2 encoded by the germline V gene are LGHNA and YNFKEQ. Counted from cysteine to phenylalanine, this CDR3 has 15 amino acids. Of the read, only the CDR3 DNA is kept; its 45 bases are in frame from base 1. Compared with germline, V lacks 5 bases and J lacks 1 base; bases without a gene match: 3.